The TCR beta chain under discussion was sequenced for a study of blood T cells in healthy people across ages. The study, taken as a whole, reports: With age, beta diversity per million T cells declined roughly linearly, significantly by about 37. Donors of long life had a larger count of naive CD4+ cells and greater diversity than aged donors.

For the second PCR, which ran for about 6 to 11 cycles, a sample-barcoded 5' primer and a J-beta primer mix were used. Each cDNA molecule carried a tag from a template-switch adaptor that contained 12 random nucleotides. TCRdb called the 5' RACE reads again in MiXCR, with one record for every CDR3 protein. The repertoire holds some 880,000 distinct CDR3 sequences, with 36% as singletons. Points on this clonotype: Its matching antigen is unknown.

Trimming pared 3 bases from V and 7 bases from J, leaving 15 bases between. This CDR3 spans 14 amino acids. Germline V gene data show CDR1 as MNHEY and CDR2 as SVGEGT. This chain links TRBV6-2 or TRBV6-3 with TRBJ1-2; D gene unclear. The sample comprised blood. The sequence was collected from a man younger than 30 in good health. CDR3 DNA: TGTGCCAGCAGTTATGATAGGTCCTTCGGTGGCTACACCTTC. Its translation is CASSYDRSFGGYTF.